These 32 T cell receptor beta chains share one sample of origin, sequenced in a study of T cell responses to AZD1222 COVID-19 vaccine. Profiling relied on immunoSEQ multiplex PCR, and the TCRdb table lists in-frame clones only, not all of them. The table records about 160,000 clones, roughly nine tenths of them present only once. The material was peripheral blood, obtained 28 days after the second AZD1222 dose. The receptors were sampled from an adult who received the AZD1222 COVID-19 vaccine.

CDR3 sequence: CASSTLRDQPQHF. The CDR3 nucleotides are TGTGCCAGTAGTACCCTCAGGGACCAGCCCCAGCATTTT. This rearrangement joins TRBV19 to TRBJ1-5, with TRBD1 as a possible D gene (5 bases). This CDR3 spans 13 amino acids. Per the germline V gene, CDR1 is LNHDA and CDR2 is SQIVND (reference sequence). V was cut by 4 bases and J by 7 bases, with 11 bases left in between.

The rearrangement joins TRBV10-1 to TRBJ1-5; D possibly corresponds to TRBD1 (5 bases). V was trimmed by 0 bases and J by 7 bases, leaving 19 bases between them. The CDR3 is made up of 17 amino acids. Germline loops: CDR1 WNHNN, CDR2 SYGVQD (reference sequence). The chain's CDR3 is CASSESCRRGAGQPQHF. CDR3 sequence (DNA): TGCGCCAGCAGTGAGTCTTGCCGGAGGGGTGCGGGCCAGCCCCAGCATTTT.

The CDR3 bases are TGTGCCAGCAGGAGACGGGAGAACTATGGCTACACCTTC. This codes for CASRRRENYGYTF. The chain joins TRBV2 to TRBJ1-2; the D is unclear. Trimming stripped 6 bases from V and 2 bases from J, with 10 bases between. Germline CDR1 reads SNHLY; CDR2 reads FYNNEI. The CDR3 contains 13 residues. Based on the CDR3 plus reference TRBV2 and TRBJ1-2, the full variable domain is EPEVTQTPSHQVTQMGQEVILRCVPISNHLYFYWYRQILGQKVEFLVSFYNNEISEKSEIFDDQFSVERPDGSNFTLKIRSTKLEDSAMYFCASRRRENYGYTFGSGTRLTVV.

The V call is TRBV19, the J call TRBJ1-2; D might be TRBD1 (6 bases). CDR3 length: 14 amino acids. The germline gives CDR1 LNHDA, CDR2 SQIVND (reference sequence). Trimming left V 7 bases short and J 3 bases short, with 15 bases between. The CDR3 is CASTQPGAYYGYTF. CDR3 sequence (DNA): TGTGCCAGTACCCAACCAGGGGCTTACTATGGCTACACCTTC.

This clone appeared once. The chain has TRBV6-2 or TRBV6-3 and TRBJ2-3; unclear D gene. The CDR3 has 11 residues. Germline V CDR1 and CDR2: MNHEY, SVGEGT. The ends were cut back, 6 bases at V and 15 bases at J, with 16 bases in the middle. The CDR3 coding sequence is TGTGCCAGCAGCCAAGGCGTAGGCGGCTATTTT. This translates into CASSQGVGGYF.

The chain couples TRBV12-5 to TRBJ2-7; TRBD1 matches 7 bases. CDR3 length: 13 residues. Germline assignment: CDR1 LGHNT and CDR2 FRNRAP. Germline trimming cut 6 bases from V and 2 bases from J; bases unmatched to any gene: 4. The CDR3 nucleotides read TGTGCTAGTGGACAGGGGACCACCTACGAGCAGTACTTC. Translating gives CASGQGTTYEQYF.

The chain is built from TRBV6-1 and TRBJ1-3, with D possibly TRBD1 on 5 matching bases. V lost 2 bases and J lost 7, with 12 bases in between. The CDR3 runs 14 residues. The germline CDR1 and CDR2 sequences are MNHNS and SASEGT. The CDR3 sequence is CASSEMAQGNTIYF. CDR3 DNA: TGTGCCAGCAGTGAAATGGCCCAGGGTAACACCATATATTTT.

This rearrangement joins TRBV29-1 to TRBJ2-1, with D possibly matching TRBD1 (5 bases). The CDR3 runs to 12 residues. Trimming stripped 2 bases from V and 9 bases from J, with 11 bases between. Germline loops: CDR1 SQVTM, CDR2 ANQGSEA. The CDR3 DNA sequence: TGCAGCGTTGAACCGCGGCAGGGTGAGCAGTTCTTC. Translated, it gives CSVEPRQGEQFF.

The V call is TRBV27, the J call TRBJ1-2, with D hard to call. The CDR3 covers 13 residues. V lost 6 bases to trimming and J lost 4 bases, with 12 bases between them. Germline loops: CDR1 MNHEY, CDR2 SMNVEV (reference sequence). The CDR3 DNA sequence: TGTGCCAGCAGACTCGGGCCGGCCTATGGCTACACCTTC. This translates into CASRLGPAYGYTF.

This clone is a singleton in its sample. The J gene is TRBJ1-1, the V gene TRBV18, with a weak D call TRBD1 (6 bases). V was pared by 0 bases and J by 5 bases, with 13 bases between. Germline V gene lookup returns CDR1 KGHSH and CDR2 LQKENI. This CDR3 has 15 amino acids. CDR3 in amino acids: CASSPPPGRGTEAFF. CDR3 coding DNA: TGTGCCAGCTCACCACCTCCGGGCAGGGGAACTGAAGCTTTCTTT.

This chain links TRBV29-1 with TRBJ2-7; the D gene could be TRBD1 or TRBD2 (6 bases each). Germline V CDR1 and CDR2: SQVTM, ANQGSEA. The CDR3 length is 12 residues. V dropped 6 bases and J dropped 7 bases, with 16 bases sitting between them. CDR3 loop: CSVDVGGAEQYF. CDR3 DNA: TGCAGCGTGGACGTCGGGGGCGCAGAGCAGTACTTC.

The V call is TRBV2, the J call TRBJ2-5, with 8 bases identical to TRBD2. The CDR3 has 15 amino acids. Germline assignment: CDR1 SNHLY and CDR2 FYNNEI. Trimming cost V 3 bases and J 5 bases; bases outside gene matches: 8. The CDR3 DNA is TGTGCCAGCAGTGAGGTCCCGACGGGAGGGGAGACCCAGTACTTC. This encodes CASSEVPTGGETQYF.

This clone was found a few times. The chain is built from TRBV9 and TRBJ1-2; D is unclear. This CDR3 contains 13 residues. Germline V CDR1 and CDR2: SGDLS, YYNGEE. Trimming removed 5 bases at V and 8 bases at J, with 16 bases between. The CDR3 bases are TGTGCCAGCAGTGGAGACGTCCCGGGCGGCTACACCTTC. Its translation: CASSGDVPGGYTF.

This chain links TRBV11-3 with TRBJ1-3, with a possible D match to TRBD1 (5 bases). The CDR3 length is 16 residues. In germline, CDR1 is SGHNT, CDR2 YENEEA. Trimming removed 4 bases from V and 5 bases from J, with 18 bases in between. This chain's CDR3 is CASSSGTLKLRNTIYF. DNA of the CDR3: TGTGCCAGCAGCTCCGGGACCTTAAAGCTGAGAAACACCATATATTTT.

The CDR3 DNA reads as TGTGCCAGCTCACCATCGACAGGGGGCGACGGCACTGAAGCTTTCTTT. It specifies CASSPSTGGDGTEAFF. The chain uses TRBV18 and TRBJ1-1, with TRBD1 matching over 10 bases. Germline CDR1 reads KGHSH; CDR2 reads LQKENI. Trimming took 2 bases from V and 4 from J; bases not matched to a gene: 7. The CDR3 covers 16 residues. The full variable domain, completed using reference TRBV18 and TRBJ1-1, is NAGVMQNPRHLVRRRGQEARLRCSPMKGHSHVYWYRQLPEEGLKFMVYLQKENIIDESGMPKERFSAEFPKEGPSILRIQQVVRGDSAAYFCASSPSTGGDGTEAFFGQGTRLTVV.

The J gene is TRBJ2-6, the V gene TRBV7-9; D is uncertain. The CDR3 covers 12 residues. The V gene's germline CDR1 is SEHNR and CDR2 FQNEAQ (reference sequence). The germline V and J ends were trimmed by 10 bases and 5 bases, with 9 bases remaining between them. The CDR3 nucleotides are TGTGCCACCCCAATCAGGGCCAACGTCCTGACTTTC. The encoded protein is CATPIRANVLTF. Drawing the rest from reference TRBV7-9 and TRBJ2-6, the complete variable domain is DTGVSQNPRHKITKRGQNVTFRCDPISEHNRLYWYRQTLGQGPEFLTYFQNEAQLEKSRLLSDRFSAERPKGSFSTLEIQRTEQGDSAMYLCATPIRANVLTFGAGSRLTVL.

The rearrangement links TRBV2 to TRBJ2-1, with a tentative D call TRBD1 (6 bases). V dropped 0 bases and J dropped 4 bases, with 10 bases sitting between them. The germline gives CDR1 SNHLY, CDR2 FYNNEI. This CDR3 has 15 residues. The chain's CDR3 is CASSEARGQYNEQFF. The CDR3 nucleotides read TGTGCCAGCAGTGAAGCGAGGGGACAATACAATGAGCAGTTCTTC. The whole variable domain, remainder taken from reference TRBV2 and TRBJ2-1, is EPEVTQTPSHQVTQMGQEVILRCVPISNHLYFYWYRQILGQKVEFLVSFYNNEISEKSEIFDDQFSVERPDGSNFTLKIRSTKLEDSAMYFCASSEARGQYNEQFFGPGTRLTVL.

This chain uses TRBV25-1 with TRBJ2-3; TRBD1 matches at 9 bases. The germline V gene has CDR1 MGHDK and CDR2 SYGVNS. Trimming removed 4 bases from V and 6 bases from J; junction bases left unmatched: 8. CDR3 length: 15 residues. The CDR3 sequence is CASSGDRGWSDTQYF. The DNA of the CDR3 is TGTGCCAGCAGTGGCGACAGGGGGTGGTCGGATACGCAGTATTTT.

The chain carries TRBV5-4 and TRBJ2-1; tentatively, D is TRBD1 or TRBD2 (5 bases each). The V gene lost 5 bases and the J gene lost 3 bases, with 15 bases spanning the gap. Germline assignment: CDR1 SGHNT and CDR2 YYREEE (reference sequence). CDR3 length: 15 residues. The CDR3 loop is CASRFRDRNYNEQFF. CDR3 sequence (DNA): TGTGCCAGCAGGTTCCGGGACCGAAACTACAATGAGCAGTTCTTC.

This chain links TRBV5-1 with TRBJ2-7; TRBD1 matches 7 bases. The CDR3 covers 14 residues. The J segment lost 3 bases and the V segment lost 0 bases, leaving 3 bases of the junction unmatched. The germline V gene encodes CDR1 SGHRS and CDR2 YFSETQ. The CDR3 DNA sequence: TGCGCCAGCAGCTTGGAGTCAGGGGGCTACGAGCAGTACTTC. It encodes CASSLESGGYEQYF.

The chain employs TRBV19 and TRBJ2-2; perhaps TRBD2 as D (6 bases). The V end lost 0 bases, the J end lost 4 bases, and 12 bases lay between the germline ends. The CDR3 has 16 residues. The germline CDR1 and CDR2 sequences are LNHDA and SQIVND (reference sequence). This CDR3 is CASSIERGLGTGELFF. CDR3 sequence (DNA): TGTGCCAGTAGTATAGAACGGGGACTGGGCACCGGGGAGCTGTTTTTT.

This clone was seen a single time. The V call is TRBV30, the J call TRBJ2-3; 8 nucleotides line up with TRBD2. Germline values: CDR1 GTSNPN, CDR2 SVGIG (reference sequence). The CDR3 contains 13 residues. J gave up 1 base and V 5 bases, and 2 bases lay outside the gene matches. This chain's CDR3 is CAWGAGGTDTQYF. The CDR3 DNA sequence: TGTGCCTGGGGAGCGGGGGGCACAGATACGCAGTATTTT.

This clone appeared once. The rearrangement links TRBV2 to TRBJ1-5, with 9 nucleotides matching TRBD1. This CDR3 contains 14 residues. J gave up 7 bases and V 5 bases, and 6 bases lay outside the gene matches. Germline CDR1 SNHLY, CDR2 FYNNEI. The CDR3 nucleotides read TGTGCCAGCAGTCCGGGACAGGGCCCCCAGCCCCAGCATTTT. Translating it yields CASSPGQGPQPQHF.

The chain employs TRBV5-6 and TRBJ1-1; D remains ambiguous. Deletions cut 4 bases from V and 1 base from J, with 17 bases between. Germline V gene data show CDR1 as SGHDT and CDR2 as YYEEEE. The CDR3 is 16 residues long. CDR3 DNA: TGTGCCAGCAGCCGCATTCTTTCGGGATCGAACACTGAAGCTTTCTTT. Amino acids: CASSRILSGSNTEAFF.

V usage is TRBV14 and J usage is TRBJ2-7, with 8 nucleotides matching TRBD2. V lost 4 bases and J lost 4; bases outside the gene matches: 3. CDR1 and CDR2 (germline): SGHDN, FVKESK. The CDR3 runs to 13 residues. For the CDR3, the DNA is TGTGCCAGCAGCCGGACTAGCTGGTACGAGCAGTACTTC. Translated: CASSRTSWYEQYF. Filled out from reference TRBV14 and TRBJ2-7, the complete variable domain reads EAGVTQFPSHSVIEKGQTVTLRCDPISGHDNLYWYRRVMGKEIKFLLHFVKESKQDESGMPNNRFLAERTGGTYSTLKVQPAELEDSGVYFCASSRTSWYEQYFGPGTRLTVT.

The rearrangement links TRBV5-1 to TRBJ2-1; a weak D match, TRBD2 (5 bases). From germline, CDR1 is SGHRS and CDR2 YFSETQ. V was trimmed by 0 bases and J by 16 bases, leaving 17 bases between them. The CDR3 has 13 residues. The CDR3 nucleotides are TGCGCCAGCAGCTTGGCCGATCGAGGGTCTAACTTCTTC. It encodes CASSLADRGSNFF.

The chain uses TRBV2 and TRBJ1-2; D is perhaps TRBD1 (5 bases). Per germline, CDR1 SNHLY and CDR2 FYNNEI. Trimming cost V 2 bases and J 4 bases, with 8 bases left between them. This CDR3 is built from 13 residues. CDR3 nucleotides: TGTGCCAGCAGTGAATTAGGGGCCTATGGCTACACCTTC. It specifies CASSELGAYGYTF.

The V call is TRBV6-4, the J call TRBJ2-1, with TRBD1 matching over 9 bases. With 6 bases clipped from V and 4 bases from J, the junction kept 22 bases outside the gene matches. CDR3 length equals 20 residues. Looked up from germline, CDR1 is MRHNA and CDR2 is SNTAGT. The CDR3 nucleotides read TGTGCCAGCAGCGCCAATACACAGGGGGCCATAAATTCTATTTACAATGAGCAGTTCTTC. This translates into CASSANTQGAINSIYNEQFF.

This rearrangement joins TRBV5-6 to TRBJ1-5; D is undetermined. The ends were cut back, 0 bases at V and 4 bases at J, with 8 bases in the middle. CDR1 SGHDT and CDR2 YYEEEE come from the germline V gene. This CDR3 has 14 residues. The CDR3 sequence is CASSLVSENQPQHF. CDR3 sequence (DNA): TGTGCCAGCAGCTTGGTATCTGAAAATCAGCCCCAGCATTTT. The entire variable domain, with the rest obtained from reference TRBV5-6 and TRBJ1-5, is as follows: DAGVTQSPTHLIKTRGQQVTLRCSPKSGHDTVSWYQQALGQGPQFIFQYYEEEERQRGNFPDRFSGHQFPNYSSELNVNALLLGDSALYLCASSLVSENQPQHFGDGTRLSIL.

This clone was observed a single time. In the same sample, other DNA sequences code for this CDR3. This sequence joins TRBV9 and TRBJ2-7; tentative D call: TRBD2 (5 bases). CDR1 is SGDLS and CDR2 is YYNGEE in the germline V gene. The CDR3 spans 14 residues. V was trimmed by 0 bases and J by 0 bases, leaving 7 bases between them. The CDR3 here is CASSVVGDSYEQYF. In DNA, the CDR3 is TGTGCCAGCAGCGTAGTCGGGGACTCCTACGAGCAGTACTTC.

This chain connects TRBV27 to TRBJ2-5; either TRBD1 or TRBD2 may supply D (5 bases each). Looked up from germline, CDR1 is MNHEY and CDR2 is SMNVEV (reference sequence). V was trimmed by 6 bases and J by 5 bases, leaving 16 bases between them. The CDR3 sequence is 14 residues long. The CDR3 is CASSERDPRETQYF. CDR3 coding DNA: TGTGCCAGCAGCGAAAGGGACCCACGCGAGACCCAGTACTTC.

The chain has TRBV12-3 or TRBV12-4 and TRBJ1-6, with D uncertain. The V gene lost 6 bases and the J gene lost 8 bases, with 8 bases spanning the gap. There are 12 residues in the CDR3. CDR3 residues: CASSNGDSPLHF. The DNA for the CDR3 is TGTGCCAGCAGCAACGGAGATTCACCCCTCCACTTT.